This TCR beta chain was profiled in a study of T-cell memory formation after mild COVID-19. Study context: For the most part, TCR clusters were specific to one donor.

Via MiXCR, TCRdb re-called the 5' RACE reads, giving one row per CDR3 protein. Seen here are 95,000 to 120,000 distinct CDR3 sequences, over 20% observed once, and the top ten hold about 42%. This clonotype was sampled from a man between 18 and 35 years old who had mild COVID-19 (a few samples of this study predate the infection). Cell type and time point are not known. Sequencing was carried out using PBMCs or a T cell subset sorted from them (not recorded which).

CDR3 protein: CASSLDGGRVNYGYTF. The CDR3 DNA follows: TGTGCCAGCAGCTTAGACGGTGGCAGGGTAAACTATGGCTACACCTTC. The chain combines TRBV7-2 with TRBJ1-2, with TRBD1 as a possible D gene (5 bases). Germline CDR1 and CDR2: SGHTA and FQGNSA. V was pared by 1 base and J by 2 bases, with 14 bases between. CDR3 length: 16 amino acids.